This T cell receptor beta chain was sequenced in a study of tumour-infiltrating T cells in Burkitt lymphoma. Background on the study: All epidemiological Burkitt lymphoma subtypes were represented in the cohort. Survival, overall and progression-free, tracked with productive clonality. Study-level results: Many Burkitt lymphoma patients shared several public clonotypes.

V shed 8 bases and J 5 bases; nucleotides not matched to a gene: 8. The CDR3 is 13 residues long. Germline lookup yields CDR1 MNHEY and CDR2 SVGAGI. Assay used: immunoSEQ multiplex PCR; TCRdb lists only in-frame clones, some missing. Counted here are under 550 clones, about 94% occurring once; the ten biggest clones make up just over 4.5%. Comment on this clone: Its antigen is unknown.

Sequenced: tumor tissue. The chain combines TRBV6-5 with TRBJ1-2, with TRBD1 matching over 7 bases. The sequence was obtained from a human donor with Burkitt lymphoma. The CDR3 DNA reads as TGTGCCAGCGCCACAGGGGAATGGTATGGCTACACCTTC. As protein: CASATGEWYGYTF.